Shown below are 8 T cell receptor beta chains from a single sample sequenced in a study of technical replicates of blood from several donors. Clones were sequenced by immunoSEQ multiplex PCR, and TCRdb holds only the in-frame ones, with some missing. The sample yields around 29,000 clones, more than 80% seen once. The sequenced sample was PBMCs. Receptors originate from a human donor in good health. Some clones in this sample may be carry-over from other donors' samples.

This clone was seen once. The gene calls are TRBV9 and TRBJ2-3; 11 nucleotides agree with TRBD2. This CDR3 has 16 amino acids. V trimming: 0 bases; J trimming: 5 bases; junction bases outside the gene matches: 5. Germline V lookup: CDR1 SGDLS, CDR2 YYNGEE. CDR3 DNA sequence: TGTGCCAGCAGCGTAGTAGCGGGGGGGCCTTTAGATACGCAGTATTTT. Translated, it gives CASSVVAGGPLDTQYF.

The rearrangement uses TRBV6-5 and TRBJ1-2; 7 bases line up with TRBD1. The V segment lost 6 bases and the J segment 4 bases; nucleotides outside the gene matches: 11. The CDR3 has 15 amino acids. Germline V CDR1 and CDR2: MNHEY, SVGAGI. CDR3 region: CASSGTVRQGYGYTF. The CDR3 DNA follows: TGTGCCAGCAGCGGGACAGTTCGGCAGGGCTATGGCTACACCTTC.

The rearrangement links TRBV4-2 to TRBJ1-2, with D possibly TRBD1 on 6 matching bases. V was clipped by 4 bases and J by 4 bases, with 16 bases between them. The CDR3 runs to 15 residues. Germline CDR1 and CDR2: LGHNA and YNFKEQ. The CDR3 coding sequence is TGTGCCAGCAGCCCTCCACAGGGTCTTACCTATGGCTACACCTTC. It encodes CASSPPQGLTYGYTF.

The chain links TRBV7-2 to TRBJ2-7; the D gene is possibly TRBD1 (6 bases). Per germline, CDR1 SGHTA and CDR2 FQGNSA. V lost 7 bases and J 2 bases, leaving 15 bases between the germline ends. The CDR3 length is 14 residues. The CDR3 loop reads CASTIQGTTYEQYF. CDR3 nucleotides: TGTGCCAGCACCATACAGGGCACCACCTACGAGCAGTACTTC.

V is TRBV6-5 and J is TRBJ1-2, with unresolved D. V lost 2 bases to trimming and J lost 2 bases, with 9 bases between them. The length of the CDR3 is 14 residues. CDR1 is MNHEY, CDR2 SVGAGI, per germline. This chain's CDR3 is CASSYVGENYGYTF. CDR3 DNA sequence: TGTGCCAGCAGTTACGTCGGGGAGAACTATGGCTACACCTTC.

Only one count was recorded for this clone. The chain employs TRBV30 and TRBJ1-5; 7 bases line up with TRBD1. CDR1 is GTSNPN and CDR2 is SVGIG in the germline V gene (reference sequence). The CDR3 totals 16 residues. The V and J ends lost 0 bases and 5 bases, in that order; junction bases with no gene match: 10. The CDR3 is CAWSVRKGTVDQPQHF. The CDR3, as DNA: TGTGCCTGGAGTGTACGGAAAGGGACAGTCGATCAGCCCCAGCATTTT.

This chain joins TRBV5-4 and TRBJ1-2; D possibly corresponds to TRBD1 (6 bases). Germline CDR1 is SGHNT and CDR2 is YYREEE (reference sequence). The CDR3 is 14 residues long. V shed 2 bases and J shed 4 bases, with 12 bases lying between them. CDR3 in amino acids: CASSLTGTTYGYTF. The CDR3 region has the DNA TGTGCCAGCAGCTTAACAGGGACCACCTATGGCTACACCTTC. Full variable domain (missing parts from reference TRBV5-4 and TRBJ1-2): ETGVTQSPTHLIKTRGQQVTLRCSSQSGHNTVSWYQQALGQGPQFIFQYYREEENGRGNFPPRFSGLQFPNYSSELNVNALELDDSALYLCASSLTGTTYGYTFGSGTRLTVV.

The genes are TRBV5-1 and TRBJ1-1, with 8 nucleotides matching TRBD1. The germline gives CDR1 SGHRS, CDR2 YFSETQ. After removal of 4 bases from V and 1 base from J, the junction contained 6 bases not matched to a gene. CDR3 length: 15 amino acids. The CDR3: CASSEQGGPNTEAFF. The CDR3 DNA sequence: TGCGCCAGCAGCGAACAGGGGGGGCCGAACACTGAAGCTTTCTTT. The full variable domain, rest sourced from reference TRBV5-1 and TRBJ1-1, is KAGVTQTPRYLIKTRGQQVTLSCSPISGHRSVSWYQQTPGQGLQFLFEYFSETQRNKGNFPGRFSGRQFSNSRSEMNVSTLELGDSALYLCASSEQGGPNTEAFFGQGTRLTVV.